This T cell receptor beta chain was captured in a study of shared clonotypes between healthy human individuals. About the research overall: Every donor yielded three CD4 naive, three CD4 memory, two CD8 naive and one CD8 memory plate.

The V gene's germline CDR1 is SGHNT and CDR2 YENEEA. With 1 base clipped from V and 2 bases from J, the junction kept 4 bases outside the gene matches. The CDR3 covers 15 residues. Naive-designated CD8 cells lacked CD45RO, were positively enriched for CCR7, and omitted terminally differentiated effector memory CD45RA+ cells. Running of the assay took place at deep level. Generated by immunoSEQ multiplex PCR, the TCRdb table keeps only in-frame clones and is missing some. The data contain nearly 600,000 clones, roughly 95% of them singletons. Source material: naive CD8+ T cells sorted from blood. The sequence was obtained from a woman in her twenties or thirties in good health. The rearrangement uses TRBV11-3 and TRBJ2-7; TRBD1 matches 8 bases. The DNA of the CDR3 is TGTGCCAGCAGCTTAGGACAGGGGACCGCCTACGAGCAGTACTTC. It is translated as CASSLGQGTAYEQYF.